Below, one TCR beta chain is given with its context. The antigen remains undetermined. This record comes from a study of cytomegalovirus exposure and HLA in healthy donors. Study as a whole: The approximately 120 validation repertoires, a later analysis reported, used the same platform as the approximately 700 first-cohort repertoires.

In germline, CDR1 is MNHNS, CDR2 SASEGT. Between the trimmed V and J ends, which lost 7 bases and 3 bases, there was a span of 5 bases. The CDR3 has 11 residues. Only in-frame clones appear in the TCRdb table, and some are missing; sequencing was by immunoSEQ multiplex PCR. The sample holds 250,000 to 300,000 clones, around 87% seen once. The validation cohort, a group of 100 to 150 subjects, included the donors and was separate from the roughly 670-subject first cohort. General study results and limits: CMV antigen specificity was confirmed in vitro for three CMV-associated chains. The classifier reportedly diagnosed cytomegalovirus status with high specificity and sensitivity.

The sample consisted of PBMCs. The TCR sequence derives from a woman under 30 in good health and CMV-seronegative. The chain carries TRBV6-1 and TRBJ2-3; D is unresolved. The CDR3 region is CASTYTDTQYF. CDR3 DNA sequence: TGTGCCAGCACCTATACAGATACGCAGTATTTT.